This T cell receptor (beta chain) is drawn from a study of blood T cell repertoires in COVID-19. Study summary: Sources were T cells, B-cell-depleted T cells, or PBMCs; the material itself was cDNA or gDNA.

Authors' data handling: Amplification from reference gene primers served as the basis for estimated nucleated cell counts. Libraries were prepared by immunoSEQ multiplex PCR; TCRdb keeps only in-frame clonotypes and omits some of them. Clonal size and the V and J genes are those of that table, whereas D and trimming came from the DNA. The sample carries 75,000 to 80,000 clones, about 90% recorded once. Trimming shortened V by 1 base and J by 4 bases, and 9 bases separated the two germline ends. This CDR3 has 14 amino acids. CDR1 is LGHDT, CDR2 YNNKEL, per germline (reference sequence). This clone was observed a single time.

This rearrangement joins TRBV3-1 (or the pseudogene TRBV3-2) to TRBJ2-3; D uncertain. The sequenced sample was peripheral blood. This TCR came from a human donor in a cohort sampled during active COVID-19. The CDR3 region is CASSQVSVADTQYF. For the CDR3, the DNA is TGTGCCAGCAGCCAAGTTTCAGTTGCAGATACGCAGTATTTT.